This T cell receptor beta chain was identified during a study of post-analysis software for immune sequencing data. Turning to the study itself: Clinical courses comprised relapsing-remitting, secondary progressive and progressive-relapsing multiple sclerosis. Overall study results and limits: Same-batch samples co-clustered strongly by F measure. Higher frequency in patients than in controls was seen for about five TRBV segments, with TRBV5-6, TRBV5-1 and TRBV20-1 among them.

The CDR3 sequence is 11 residues long. The germline V and J ends were trimmed by 8 bases and 2 bases, with 7 bases remaining between them. Unique molecular identifiers had been added to the TCR beta cDNA libraries. TCRdb used MiXCR to reprocess the PCR reads, holding one entry per CDR3 protein. The top ten clones hold 13% of a sample with approximately 360,000 distinct CDR3 sequences, roughly 36% of them seen once. Regarding this clonotype: The target antigen is unknown.

This rearrangement joins TRBV12-3 or TRBV12-4 to TRBJ2-7, with no clear D. This sequence originates from a girl aged 5-17 years with multiple sclerosis. What was sequenced was blood. This chain's CDR3 is CASGFTYEQYF. CDR3 in DNA: TGTGCCAGCGGGTTCACCTACGAGCAGTACTTC.